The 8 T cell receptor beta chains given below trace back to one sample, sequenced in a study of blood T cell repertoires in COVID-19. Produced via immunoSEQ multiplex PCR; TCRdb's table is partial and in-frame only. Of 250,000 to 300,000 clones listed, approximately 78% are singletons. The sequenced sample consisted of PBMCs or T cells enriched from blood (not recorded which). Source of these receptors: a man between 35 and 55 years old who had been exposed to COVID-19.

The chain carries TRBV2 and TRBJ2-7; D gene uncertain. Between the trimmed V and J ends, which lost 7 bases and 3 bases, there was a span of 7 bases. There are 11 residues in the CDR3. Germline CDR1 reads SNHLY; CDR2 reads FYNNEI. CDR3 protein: CASTPFYEQYF. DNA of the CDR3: TGTGCCAGCACCCCGTTCTACGAGCAGTACTTC.

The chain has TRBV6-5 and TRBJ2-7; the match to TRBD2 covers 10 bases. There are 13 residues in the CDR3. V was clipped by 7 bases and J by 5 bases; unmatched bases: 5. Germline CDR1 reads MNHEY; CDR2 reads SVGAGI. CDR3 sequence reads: CASKKAGGNEQYF. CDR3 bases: TGTGCCAGCAAAAAAGCGGGAGGGAACGAGCAGTACTTC.

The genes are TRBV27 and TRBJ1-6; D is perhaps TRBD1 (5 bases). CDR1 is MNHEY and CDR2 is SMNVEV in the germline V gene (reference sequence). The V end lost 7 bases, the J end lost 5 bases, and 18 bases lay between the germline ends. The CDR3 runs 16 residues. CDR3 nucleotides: TGTGCCAGCACCAAGTCGGGGGGAGGGGATAATTCACCCCTCCACTTT. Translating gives CASTKSGGGDNSPLHF.

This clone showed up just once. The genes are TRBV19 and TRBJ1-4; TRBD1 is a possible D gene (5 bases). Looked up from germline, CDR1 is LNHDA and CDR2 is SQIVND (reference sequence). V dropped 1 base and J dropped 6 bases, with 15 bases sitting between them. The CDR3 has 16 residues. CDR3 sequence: CASSIGGSRGDEKLFF. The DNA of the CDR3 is TGTGCCAGTAGTATAGGGGGCTCTCGAGGAGATGAAAAACTGTTTTTT. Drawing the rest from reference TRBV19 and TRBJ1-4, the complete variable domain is DGGITQSPKYLFRKEGQNVTLSCEQNLNHDAMYWYRQDPGQGLRLIYYSQIVNDFQKGDIAEGYSVSREKKESFPLTVTSAQKNPTAFYLCASSIGGSRGDEKLFFGSGTQLSVL.

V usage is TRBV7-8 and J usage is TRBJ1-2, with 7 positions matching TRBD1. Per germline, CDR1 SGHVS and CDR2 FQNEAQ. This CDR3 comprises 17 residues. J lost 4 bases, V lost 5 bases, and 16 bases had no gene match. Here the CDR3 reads CASSLSSGDSALYGYTF. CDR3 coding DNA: TGTGCCAGCAGCCTATCATCCGGGGACAGCGCCCTCTATGGCTACACCTTC.

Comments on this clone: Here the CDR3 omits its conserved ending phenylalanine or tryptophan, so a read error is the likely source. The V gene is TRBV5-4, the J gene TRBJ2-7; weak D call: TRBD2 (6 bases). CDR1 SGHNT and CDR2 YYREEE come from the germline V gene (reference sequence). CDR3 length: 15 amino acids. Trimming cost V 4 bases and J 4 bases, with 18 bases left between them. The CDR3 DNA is TGTGCCAGCAGCCGGCCTATGGGGGAGGAATACGAGCAGTACCTC. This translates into CASSRPMGEEYEQYL.

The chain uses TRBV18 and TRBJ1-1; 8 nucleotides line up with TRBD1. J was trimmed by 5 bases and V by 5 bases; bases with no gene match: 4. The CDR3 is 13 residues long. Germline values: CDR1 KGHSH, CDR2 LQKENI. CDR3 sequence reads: CASSSDRATEAFF. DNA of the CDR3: TGTGCCAGCTCATCGGACAGGGCAACTGAAGCTTTCTTT.

The CDR3 here is CASSSRNSPLHF. The CDR3 nucleotides read TGTGCCAGCAGTTCTAGGAATTCACCCCTCCACTTT. The chain carries TRBV12-3 or TRBV12-4 and TRBJ1-6, with D hard to call. Trimming took 4 bases from V and 7 from J, leaving 5 bases between them. The CDR3 spans 12 residues.